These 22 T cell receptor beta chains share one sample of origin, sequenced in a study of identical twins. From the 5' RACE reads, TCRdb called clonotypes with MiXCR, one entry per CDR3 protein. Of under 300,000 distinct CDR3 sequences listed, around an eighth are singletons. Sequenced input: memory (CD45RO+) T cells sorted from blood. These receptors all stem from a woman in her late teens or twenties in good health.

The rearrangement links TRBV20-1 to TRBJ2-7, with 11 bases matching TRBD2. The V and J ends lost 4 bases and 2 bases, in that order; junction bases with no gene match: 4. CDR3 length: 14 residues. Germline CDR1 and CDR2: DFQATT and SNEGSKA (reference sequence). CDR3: CSAIGTSGTYEQYF. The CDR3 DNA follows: TGCAGTGCTATTGGGACTAGCGGTACCTACGAGCAGTACTTC.

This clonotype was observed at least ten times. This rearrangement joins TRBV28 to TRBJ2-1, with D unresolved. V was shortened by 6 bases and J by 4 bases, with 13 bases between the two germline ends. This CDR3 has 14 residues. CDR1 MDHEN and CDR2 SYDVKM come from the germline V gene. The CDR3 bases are TGTGCCAGCAGCAACGGGCATGGGTACAATGAGCAGTTCTTC. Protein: CASSNGHGYNEQFF.

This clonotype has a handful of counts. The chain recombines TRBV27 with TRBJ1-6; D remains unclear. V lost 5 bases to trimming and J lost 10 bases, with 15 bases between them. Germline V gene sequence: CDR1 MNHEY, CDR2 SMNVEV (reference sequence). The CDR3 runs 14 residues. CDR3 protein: CASSQVSRFSPLHF. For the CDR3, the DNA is TGTGCCAGCAGTCAGGTTTCAAGATTCTCACCCCTCCACTTT.

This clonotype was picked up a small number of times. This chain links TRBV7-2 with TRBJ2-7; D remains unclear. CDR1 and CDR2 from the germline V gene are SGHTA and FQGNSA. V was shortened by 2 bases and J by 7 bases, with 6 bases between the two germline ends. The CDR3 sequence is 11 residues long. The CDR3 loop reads CASSLRSEQYF. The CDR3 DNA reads TGTGCCAGCAGCTTAAGGTCGGAGCAGTACTTC. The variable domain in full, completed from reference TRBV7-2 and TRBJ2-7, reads GAGVSQSPSNKVTEKGKDVELRCDPISGHTALYWYRQSLGQGLEFLIYFQGNSAPDKSGLPSDRFSAERTGGSVSTLTIQRTQQEDSAVYLCASSLRSEQYFGPGTRLTVT.

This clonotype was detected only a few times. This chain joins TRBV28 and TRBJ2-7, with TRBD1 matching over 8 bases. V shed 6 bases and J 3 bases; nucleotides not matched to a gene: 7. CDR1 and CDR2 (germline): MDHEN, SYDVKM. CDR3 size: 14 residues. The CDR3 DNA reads TGTGCCAGCAGCCGGGGACAGGATGTCTACGAGCAGTACTTC. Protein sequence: CASSRGQDVYEQYF.

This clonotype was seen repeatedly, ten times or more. CDR3 residues: CASTQTGSNEKLFF. CDR3 nucleotide sequence: TGTGCCAGCACGCAGACAGGGTCTAATGAAAAACTGTTTTTT. The chain uses TRBV12-3 or TRBV12-4 and TRBJ1-4, with 7 bases lining up with TRBD1. The CDR3 is 14 amino acids. Trimming removed 7 bases from V and 3 bases from J; junction bases left unmatched: 5.

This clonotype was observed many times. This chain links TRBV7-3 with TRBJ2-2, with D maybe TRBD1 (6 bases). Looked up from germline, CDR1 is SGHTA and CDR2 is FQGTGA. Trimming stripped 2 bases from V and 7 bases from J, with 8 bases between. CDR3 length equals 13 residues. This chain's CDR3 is CASSLQGFGELFF. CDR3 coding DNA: TGTGCCAGCAGCTTACAGGGGTTCGGGGAGCTGTTTTTT.

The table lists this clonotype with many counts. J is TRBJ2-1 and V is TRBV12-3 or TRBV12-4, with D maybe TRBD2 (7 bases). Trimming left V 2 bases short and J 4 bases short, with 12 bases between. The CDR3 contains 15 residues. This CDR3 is CASSLSGGGYNEQFF. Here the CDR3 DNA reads TGTGCCAGCAGTTTATCGGGGGGCGGTTACAATGAGCAGTTCTTC.

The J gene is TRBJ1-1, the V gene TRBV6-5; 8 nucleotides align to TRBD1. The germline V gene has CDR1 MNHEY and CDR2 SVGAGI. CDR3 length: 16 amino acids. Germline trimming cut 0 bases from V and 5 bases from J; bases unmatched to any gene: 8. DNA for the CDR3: TGTGCCAGCAGTTACTCGATCAGGGGGCGCGGGACTGAAGCTTTCTTT. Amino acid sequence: CASSYSIRGRGTEAFF.

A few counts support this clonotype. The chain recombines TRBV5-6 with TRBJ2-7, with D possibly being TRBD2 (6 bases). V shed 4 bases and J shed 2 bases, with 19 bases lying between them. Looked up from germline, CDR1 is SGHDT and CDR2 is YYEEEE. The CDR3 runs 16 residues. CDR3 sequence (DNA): TGTGCCAGCAGCGTTACCGGGGGATTATCCACCTACGAGCAGTACTTC. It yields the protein CASSVTGGLSTYEQYF.

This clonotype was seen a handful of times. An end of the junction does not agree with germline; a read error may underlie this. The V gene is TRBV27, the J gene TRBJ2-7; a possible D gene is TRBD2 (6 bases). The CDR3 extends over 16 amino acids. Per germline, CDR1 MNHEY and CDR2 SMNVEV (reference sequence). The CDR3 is CASSLSPTGTHYEQYF. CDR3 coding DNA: TGTGCCAGCAGTCTATCTCCGACCGGGACTCACTACGAGCAGTACTTC.

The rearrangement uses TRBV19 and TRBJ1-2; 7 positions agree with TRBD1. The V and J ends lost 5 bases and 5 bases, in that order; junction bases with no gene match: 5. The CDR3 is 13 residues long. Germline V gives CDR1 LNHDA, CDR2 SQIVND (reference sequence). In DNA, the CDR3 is TGTGCCAGTAGTCCCCGGGACAGATATGGCTACACCTTC. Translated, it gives CASSPRDRYGYTF.

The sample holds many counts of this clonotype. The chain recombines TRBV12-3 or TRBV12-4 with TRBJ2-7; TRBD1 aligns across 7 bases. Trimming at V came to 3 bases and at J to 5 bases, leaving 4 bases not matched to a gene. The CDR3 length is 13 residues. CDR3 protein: CASSLRQGHEQYF. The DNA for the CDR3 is TGTGCCAGCAGTTTGCGACAGGGTCACGAGCAGTACTTC.

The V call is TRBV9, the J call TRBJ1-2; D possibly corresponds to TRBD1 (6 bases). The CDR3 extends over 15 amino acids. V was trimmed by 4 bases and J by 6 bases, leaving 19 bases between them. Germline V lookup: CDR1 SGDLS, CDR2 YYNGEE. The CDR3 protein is CASSPQQGLGNGYTF. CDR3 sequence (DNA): TGTGCCAGCAGCCCACAACAGGGTCTTGGAAATGGCTACACCTTC.

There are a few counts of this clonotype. CDR3 nucleotides: TGCGCCAGCAGCCAAGGAACCAGAACTTACAATGAGCAGTTCTTC. This encodes CASSQGTRTYNEQFF. The chain employs TRBV4-3 and TRBJ2-1; no definite D call. V lost 1 base, J lost 4 bases, and 11 bases lay in between. This CDR3 region has 15 residues. Germline lookup yields CDR1 LGHNA and CDR2 YSLEER.

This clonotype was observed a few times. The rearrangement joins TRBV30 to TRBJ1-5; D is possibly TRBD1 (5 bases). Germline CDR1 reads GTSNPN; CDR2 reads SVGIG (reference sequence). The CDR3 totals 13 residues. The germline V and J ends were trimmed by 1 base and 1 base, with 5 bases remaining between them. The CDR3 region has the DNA TGTGCCTGGAGTGGACAGAGCAATCAGCCCCAGCATTTT. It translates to CAWSGQSNQPQHF.

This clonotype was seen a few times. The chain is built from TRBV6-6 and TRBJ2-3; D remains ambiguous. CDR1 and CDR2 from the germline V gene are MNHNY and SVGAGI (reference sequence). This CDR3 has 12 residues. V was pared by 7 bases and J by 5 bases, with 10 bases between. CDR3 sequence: CASTTIGDTQYF. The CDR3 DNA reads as TGTGCCAGCACCACTATTGGAGATACGCAGTATTTT.

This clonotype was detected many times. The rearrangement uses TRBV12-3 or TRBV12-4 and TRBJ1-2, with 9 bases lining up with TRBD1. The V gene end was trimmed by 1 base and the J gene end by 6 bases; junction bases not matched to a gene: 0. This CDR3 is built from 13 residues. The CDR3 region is CASSLGQGDGYTF. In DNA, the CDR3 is TGTGCCAGCAGTTTAGGACAGGGGGATGGCTACACCTTC.

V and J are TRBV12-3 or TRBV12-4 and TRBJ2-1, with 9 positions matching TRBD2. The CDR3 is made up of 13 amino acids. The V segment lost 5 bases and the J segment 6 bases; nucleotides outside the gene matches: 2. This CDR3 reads CASSRGLANEQFF. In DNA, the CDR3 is TGTGCCAGCAGTAGGGGACTAGCCAATGAGCAGTTCTTC.

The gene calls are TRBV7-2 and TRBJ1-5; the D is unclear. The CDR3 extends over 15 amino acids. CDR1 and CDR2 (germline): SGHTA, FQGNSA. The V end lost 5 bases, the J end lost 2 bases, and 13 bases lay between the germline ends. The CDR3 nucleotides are TGTGCCAGCAGCCCCTGGTGGGGAGGCAATCAGCCCCAGCATTTT. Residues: CASSPWWGGNQPQHF.

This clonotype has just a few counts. The CDR3 loop reads CSAIASGVTRQQYF. For the CDR3, the DNA is TGCAGTGCTATAGCTAGCGGGGTAACCCGTCAGCAGTACTTC. This rearrangement joins TRBV20-1 to TRBJ2-7; 9 bases align to TRBD2. The V gene end was trimmed by 4 bases and the J gene end by 8 bases; junction bases not matched to a gene: 12. This CDR3 has 14 residues. Germline CDR1 DFQATT, CDR2 SNEGSKA (reference sequence).

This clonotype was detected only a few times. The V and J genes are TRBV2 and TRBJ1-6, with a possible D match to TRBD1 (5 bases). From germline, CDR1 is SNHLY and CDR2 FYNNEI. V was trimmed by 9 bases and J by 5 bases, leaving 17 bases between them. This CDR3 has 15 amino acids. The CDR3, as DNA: TGTGCCAGTAGAGAAGCAGGGCCGAATAATTCACCCCTCCACTTT. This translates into CASREAGPNNSPLHF. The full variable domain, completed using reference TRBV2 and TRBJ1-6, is EPEVTQTPSHQVTQMGQEVILRCVPISNHLYFYWYRQILGQKVEFLVSFYNNEISEKSEIFDDQFSVERPDGSNFTLKIRSTKLEDSAMYFCASREAGPNNSPLHFGNGTRLTVT.